Shown below are 9 T cell receptor beta chains from a single sample sequenced in a study of beta chain features in type 1 diabetes. General study points: All four CD4+ subsets from Type 1 diabetes patients carried moderately but significantly shorter TCRB CDR3s.

Every isolated RNA sample was fully reverse transcribed, so sequencing captured expressed TCRB transcripts. Assay used: immunoSEQ multiplex PCR; TCRdb lists only in-frame clones, some missing. The sample lists 630,000 or so clones; 11% to 15% were seen once. No antigen has been assigned to these receptors. Sequencing was done on a sample of naive CD4+ T cells from blood. The source of these receptors is a man aged 18 to 29 with type 1 diabetes.

This clone showed up just once. The V call is TRBV10-3, the J call TRBJ1-5; 7 bases line up with TRBD1. V gave up 6 bases and J gave up 4 bases; unmatched junction bases: 6. The CDR3 contains 14 residues. The germline gives CDR1 ENHRY, CDR2 SYGVKD. In DNA, the CDR3 is TGTGCCATCAGCCCGGGACAGCAAAATCAGCCCCAGCATTTT. This translates into CAISPGQQNQPQHF.

The J gene is TRBJ2-7, the V gene TRBV6-1; TRBD2 aligns across 14 bases. J gave up 2 bases and V 3 bases, and 3 bases lay outside the gene matches. The CDR3 runs 16 residues. Germline V gives CDR1 MNHNS, CDR2 SASEGT. The CDR3 DNA reads TGTGCCAGCAGTGACCCGGGACTAGCGGGAGCCTACGAGCAGTACTTC. Encoded protein: CASSDPGLAGAYEQYF.

The rearrangement uses TRBV10-3 and TRBJ1-1; the match to TRBD1 covers 7 bases. J gave up 1 base and V 7 bases, and 3 bases lay outside the gene matches. The CDR3 length is 13 residues. Looked up from germline, CDR1 is ENHRY and CDR2 is SYGVKD. The CDR3 sequence: CAITGQQNTEAFF. In nucleotides, the CDR3 is TGTGCCATCACGGGACAGCAGAACACTGAAGCTTTCTTT.

This clone appeared a few times. The chain recombines TRBV2 with TRBJ1-4; TRBD1 aligns across 8 bases. J was trimmed by 2 bases and V by 2 bases; bases with no gene match: 4. Germline V gives CDR1 SNHLY, CDR2 FYNNEI. The CDR3 has 16 amino acids. The CDR3 is CASSEQGASTNEKLFF. The CDR3 DNA is TGTGCCAGCAGTGAACAGGGGGCGAGTACTAATGAAAAACTGTTTTTT.

The J gene is TRBJ1-3, the V gene TRBV30; D gene unclear. The CDR3 is 15 amino acids. V lost 0 bases to trimming and J lost 0 bases, with 9 bases between them. Looked up from germline, CDR1 is GTSNPN and CDR2 is SVGIG (reference sequence). The CDR3 coding sequence is TGTGCCTGGAGTGTAGTCAGGTACTCTGGAAACACCATATATTTT. It specifies CAWSVVRYSGNTIYF. The entire variable domain, with the rest obtained from reference TRBV30 and TRBJ1-3, is as follows: SQTIHQWPATLVQPVGSPLSLECTVEGTSNPNLYWYRQAAGRGLQLLFYSVGIGQISSEVPQNLSASRPQDRQFILSSKKLLLSDSGFYLCAWSVVRYSGNTIYFGEGSWLTVV.

The V gene is TRBV15, the J gene TRBJ2-1; tentative D call: TRBD1 (7 bases). Germline loops: CDR1 LNHNV, CDR2 YYDKDF (reference sequence). The germline V and J ends were trimmed by 0 bases and 12 bases, with 21 bases remaining between them. This CDR3 has 16 amino acids. DNA for the CDR3: TGTGCCACCAGCAGAGATCAGGGACTCCAGGGGGGTGGGCAGTTCTTC. Its protein product is CATSRDQGLQGGGQFF. Full variable domain (rest looked up from reference TRBV15 and TRBJ2-1): DAMVIQNPRYQVTQFGKPVTLSCSQTLNHNVMYWYQQKSSQAPKLLFHYYDKDFNNEADTPDNFQSRRPNTSFCFLDIRSPGLGDTAMYLCATSRDQGLQGGGQFFGPGTRLTVL.

This clone was picked up a small number of times. For the CDR3, the DNA is TGTGCCAGCAGCCCCCGACTAGCGGGAGGGAGCGAGCAGTACTTC. Translation: CASSPRLAGGSEQYF. This chain uses TRBV9 with TRBJ2-7; 14 bases map to TRBD2. Germline V gene lookup returns CDR1 SGDLS and CDR2 YYNGEE. The CDR3 is 15 residues long. J gave up 6 bases and V 4 bases, and 6 bases lay outside the gene matches.

As for this clone: Other DNA sequences in the sample encode the same CDR3. The CDR3 protein is CASSLVAEETQYF. In DNA form, the CDR3 reads TGTGCCAGCAGCTTAGTGGCCGAAGAGACCCAGTACTTC. This chain uses TRBV7-2 with TRBJ2-5; D ambiguous. The V gene's germline CDR1 is SGHTA and CDR2 FQGNSA. V shed 1 base and J shed 3 bases, with 6 bases lying between them. The CDR3 has 13 residues.

V gene TRBV30 combines with J gene TRBJ2-7; either TRBD1 or TRBD2 may fit D (8 bases each). Germline lookup yields CDR1 GTSNPN and CDR2 SVGIG (reference sequence). The CDR3 sequence is 15 residues long. Trimming removed 1 base at V and 5 bases at J, with 18 bases between. The CDR3 nucleotides read TGTGCCTGGAGTGCCCAGGGGGCGCGGGGGGACGAGCAGTACTTC. This codes for CAWSAQGARGDEQYF.